The 7 T cell receptor beta chains listed next were all sequenced from one sample in a study of Graves' ophthalmopathy and Graves' hyperthyroidism. Scientists amplified the TCR beta CDR3 regions from RNA transcripts. Investigators did first-round RT-PCR with HTBI primers, then second-round multiplex PCR. TCRdb itself ran the multiplex PCR reads through MiXCR, one entry per CDR3 protein. The sample holds 200,000 to 250,000 distinct CDR3 sequences, 25% to 30% seen once. The material sequenced was peripheral blood. The source of these receptors is a man aged 50 to 60 with Graves' ophthalmopathy.

This clonotype showed up many times. The chain has TRBV5-1 and TRBJ2-4; TRBD2 agrees at 7 bases. Germline V gene sequence: CDR1 SGHRS, CDR2 YFSETQ. After removal of 4 bases from V and 1 base from J, the junction contained 5 bases not matched to a gene. CDR3 size: 15 residues. The CDR3 loop reads CASSMGGGAKNIQYF. DNA for the CDR3: TGCGCCAGCAGCATGGGGGGGGGTGCCAAAAACATTCAGTACTTC. Full variable domain (remainder filled in from reference TRBV5-1 and TRBJ2-4): KAGVTQTPRYLIKTRGQQVTLSCSPISGHRSVSWYQQTPGQGLQFLFEYFSETQRNKGNFPGRFSGRQFSNSRSEMNVSTLELGDSALYLCASSMGGGAKNIQYFGAGTRLSVL.

This clonotype was seen just once. The V gene is TRBV6-2 or TRBV6-3, the J gene TRBJ1-1; TRBD1 agrees at 8 bases. The CDR3 length is 14 residues. CDR1 is MNHEY and CDR2 is SVGEGT in the germline V gene. V gave up 4 bases and J gave up 5 bases; unmatched junction bases: 6. In DNA form, the CDR3 reads TGTGCCAGCAGTTTCTGGACAGGGTGGACTGAAGCTTTCTTT. This sequence encodes CASSFWTGWTEAFF.

V and J are TRBV19 and TRBJ1-1; D is undetermined. V was cut by 3 bases and J by 5 bases, with 16 bases left in between. Germline assignment: CDR1 LNHDA and CDR2 SQIVND (reference sequence). This CDR3 has 15 amino acids. The CDR3 reads CASSISLGGGTEAFF. The CDR3 DNA follows: TGTGCCAGTAGTATCAGTTTGGGAGGTGGAACTGAAGCTTTCTTT.

This clonotype appeared many times. This chain uses TRBV9 with TRBJ2-7, with 7 nucleotides matching TRBD2. The CDR3 spans 14 residues. In germline, CDR1 is SGDLS, CDR2 YYNGEE. The V segment lost 3 bases and the J segment 3 bases; nucleotides outside the gene matches: 6. The CDR3 reads CASSASGSYYEQYF. DNA for the CDR3: TGTGCCAGCAGCGCTAGCGGATCCTACTACGAGCAGTACTTC.

This clonotype showed up just a few times. The chain combines TRBV6-1 with TRBJ1-2; D is unclear. The CDR3 has 14 amino acids. Germline CDR1 reads MNHNS; CDR2 reads SASEGT. V lost 4 bases and J 5 bases, leaving 14 bases between the germline ends. Here the CDR3 DNA reads TGTGCCAGCAGTGCCGGGCCGACGATATATGGCTACACCTTC. It yields the protein CASSAGPTIYGYTF.

The chain uses TRBV11-2 and TRBJ2-7, with D perhaps assigned TRBD1 or TRBD2 (5 bases each). This CDR3 is built from 16 residues. The ends were cut back, 5 bases at V and 3 bases at J, with 20 bases in the middle. Germline CDR1 SGHAT, CDR2 FQNNGV. The CDR3 DNA sequence: TGTGCCAGCAGCGACCGAACGGGGCCCCCGGGCTACGAGCAGTACTTC. Amino acids: CASSDRTGPPGYEQYF.

The V gene is TRBV6-2 or TRBV6-3, the J gene TRBJ2-7; perhaps TRBD1 as D (6 bases). The CDR3 length is 14 residues. V lost 5 bases and J lost 2, with 13 bases in between. Germline V gene sequence: CDR1 MNHEY, CDR2 SVGEGT. CDR3 region: CASSTDRITYEQYF. CDR3 sequence (DNA): TGTGCCAGCAGTACGGACAGAATTACCTACGAGCAGTACTTC.